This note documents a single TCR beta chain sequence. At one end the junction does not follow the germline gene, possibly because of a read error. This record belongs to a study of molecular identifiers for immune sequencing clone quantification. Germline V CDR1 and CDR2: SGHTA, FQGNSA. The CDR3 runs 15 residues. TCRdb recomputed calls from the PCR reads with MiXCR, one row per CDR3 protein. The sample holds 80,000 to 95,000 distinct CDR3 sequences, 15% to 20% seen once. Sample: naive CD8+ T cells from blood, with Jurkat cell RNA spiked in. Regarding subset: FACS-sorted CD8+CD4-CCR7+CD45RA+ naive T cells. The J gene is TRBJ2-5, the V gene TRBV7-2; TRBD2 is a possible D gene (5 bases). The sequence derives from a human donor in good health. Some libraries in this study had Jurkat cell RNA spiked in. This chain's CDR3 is CASSLDGGLGEAQYF. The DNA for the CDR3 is TGTGCCAGCAGCTTAGACGGAGGACTGGGAGAGGCCCAGTACTTC.